The sequence of this T cell receptor (beta chain) was determined in a study of shared clonotypes between healthy human individuals. Whole-study context: Per-donor plates numbered three CD4 naive, three CD4 memory, two CD8 naive and one CD8 memory.

In germline, CDR1 is MNHNS, CDR2 SASEGT. The CDR3 loop spans 11 amino acids. Trimming removed 6 bases from V and 6 bases from J, with 8 bases in between. Using immunoSEQ multiplex PCR, the repertoire was profiled, and TCRdb retains in-frame clones only, with some absent. The sample comprises millions of clones, around 90% of which are singletons, and over 0.12% rests with the top ten. The receptor was isolated from a man aged 18 to 29 in good health. The sequencing input was naive CD4+ T cells sorted from blood. Subset: CD45RA+ positively selected. The rearrangement links TRBV6-1 to TRBJ1-1, with D hard to call. CDR3: CASRSGSEAFF. For the CDR3, the DNA is TGTGCCAGCAGATCAGGTTCTGAAGCTTTCTTT.